This T cell receptor (beta chain) was recorded in a study of blood T cell repertoires in COVID-19. In germline, CDR1 is SNHLY, CDR2 FYNNEI. The CDR3 runs 13 residues. J gave up 7 bases and V 5 bases, and 1 base lay outside the gene matches. Using immunoSEQ multiplex PCR, the repertoire was profiled, and TCRdb retains in-frame clones only, with some absent. The sample lists fewer than 350,000 clones, around 90% occurring once. The V call is TRBV2, the J call TRBJ1-6; TRBD1 agrees at 8 bases. This clonotype was obtained from a woman aged 18-30 years with acute COVID-19. The source material was PBMCs or T cells enriched from blood (not recorded which). The CDR3 nucleotides read TGTGCCAGCAGTAGGACAGGGAATTCACCCCTCCACTTT. Amino acids: CASSRTGNSPLHF.